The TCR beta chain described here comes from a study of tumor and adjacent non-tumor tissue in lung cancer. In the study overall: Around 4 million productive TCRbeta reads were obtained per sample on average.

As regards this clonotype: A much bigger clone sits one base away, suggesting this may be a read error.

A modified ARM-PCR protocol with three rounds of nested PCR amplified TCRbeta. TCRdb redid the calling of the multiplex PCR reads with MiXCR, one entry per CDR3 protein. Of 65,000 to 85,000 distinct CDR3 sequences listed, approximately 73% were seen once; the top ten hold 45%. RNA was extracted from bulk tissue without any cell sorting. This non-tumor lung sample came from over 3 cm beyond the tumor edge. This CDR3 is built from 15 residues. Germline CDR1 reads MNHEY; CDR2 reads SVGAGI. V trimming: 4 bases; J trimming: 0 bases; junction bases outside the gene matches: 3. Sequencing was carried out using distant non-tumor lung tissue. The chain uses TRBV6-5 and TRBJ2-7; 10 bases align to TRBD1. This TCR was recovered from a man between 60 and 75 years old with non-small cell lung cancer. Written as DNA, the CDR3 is TGTGCCAGCAGTTCAGGACAGGGGGTCTCCTACGAGCAGTACTTC. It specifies CASSSGQGVSYEQYF.